The TCR beta chain under discussion was sequenced for a study of CD8 T cells in ankylosing spondylitis. Study conclusions and caveats: Several highly homologous variants made up a TCR beta motif, and this motif appeared characteristic of ankylosing spondylitis blood. Significant enrichment of disease-linked clones was reportedly seen in matched ankylosing spondylitis synovial fluid.

This CDR3 contains 13 residues. Germline CDR1 DFQATT, CDR2 SNEGSKA (reference sequence). The ends were cut back, 6 bases at V and 1 base at J, with 12 bases in the middle. This clonotype was found a few times. Its specificity is unknown. Each CDR3 protein is one row after TCRdb ran MiXCR on the 5' RACE reads. Of hundreds of thousands of distinct CDR3 sequences in the sample, roughly 25% were seen once. The sequenced material came from blood, either unsorted or a sorted T cell fraction (not recorded which). The sequence came from a male donor with ankylosing spondylitis or in good health (not recorded which). The rearrangement links TRBV20-1 to TRBJ2-5; tentatively, D is TRBD1 (6 bases). CDR3 coding DNA: TGCAGTGCATCCACAGGGCGCCAAGAGACCCAGTACTTC. It yields the protein CSASTGRQETQYF.